This passage covers 5 T cell receptor beta chains from one sample sequenced in a study of blood T cell repertoires in COVID-19. Produced via immunoSEQ multiplex PCR; TCRdb's table is partial and in-frame only. The repertoire consists of about 120,000 clones, with around 80% occurring once and the leading ten covering approximately 4.2%. The sequenced sample consisted of peripheral blood. These receptors came from a woman older than 75 with acute or convalescent COVID-19.

The rearrangement joins TRBV19 to TRBJ2-5, with 7 bases aligning to TRBD1. This CDR3 comprises 14 residues. Trimming removed 5 bases from V and 3 bases from J; junction bases left unmatched: 6. The V gene's germline CDR1 is LNHDA and CDR2 SQIVND (reference sequence). Written as DNA, the CDR3 is TGTGCCAGTAGTTTCCCTGACAGGGAAGAGACCCAGTACTTC. This gives the protein CASSFPDREETQYF.

The chain has TRBV29-1 and TRBJ2-3; possible D gene TRBD1, 5 bases. The CDR3 spans 13 residues. Germline-derived CDR1 and CDR2 are SQVTM and ANQGSEA. Between the trimmed V and J ends, which lost 1 base and 5 bases, there was a span of 10 bases. The CDR3 region is CSVEGQGRDTQYF. The CDR3 DNA is TGCAGCGTTGAAGGTCAGGGTAGAGATACGCAGTATTTT.

The chain uses TRBV29-1 and TRBJ1-3, with no clear D. The CDR3 covers 11 residues. V lost 6 bases and J lost 8, with 11 bases in between. Per the germline V gene, CDR1 is SQVTM and CDR2 is ANQGSEA. The CDR3 DNA reads as TGCAGCGTCTCAAAGGCGGACACCATATATTTT. The encoded protein is CSVSKADTIYF. The variable domain in full, with the rest retrieved from reference TRBV29-1 and TRBJ1-3, is SAVISQKPSRDICQRGTSLTIQCQVDSQVTMMFWYRQQPGQSLTLIATANQGSEATYESGFVIDKFPISRPNLTFSTLTVSNMSPEDSSIYLCSVSKADTIYFGEGSWLTVV.

In this sample, this clone turned up once. This chain links TRBV12-3 or TRBV12-4 with TRBJ1-4; the match to TRBD1 covers 9 bases. Unmatched junction bases numbered 4, after V lost 7 bases and J lost 7 bases. The CDR3 is 13 amino acids. Here the CDR3 DNA reads TGTGCCAGCACGGGACAGGGAGGTGAAAAACTGTTTTTT. Translated, it gives CASTGQGGEKLFF.

This chain links TRBV19 with TRBJ2-5, with TRBD2 identical over 9 bases. Germline V gene data show CDR1 as LNHDA and CDR2 as SQIVND (reference sequence). The CDR3 contains 13 residues. V lost 10 bases, J lost 6 bases, and 9 bases stayed unmatched. The CDR3 loop is CAIAGGPDQTQYF. CDR3 nucleotides: TGTGCCATTGCGGGGGGGCCTGACCAGACCCAGTACTTC.